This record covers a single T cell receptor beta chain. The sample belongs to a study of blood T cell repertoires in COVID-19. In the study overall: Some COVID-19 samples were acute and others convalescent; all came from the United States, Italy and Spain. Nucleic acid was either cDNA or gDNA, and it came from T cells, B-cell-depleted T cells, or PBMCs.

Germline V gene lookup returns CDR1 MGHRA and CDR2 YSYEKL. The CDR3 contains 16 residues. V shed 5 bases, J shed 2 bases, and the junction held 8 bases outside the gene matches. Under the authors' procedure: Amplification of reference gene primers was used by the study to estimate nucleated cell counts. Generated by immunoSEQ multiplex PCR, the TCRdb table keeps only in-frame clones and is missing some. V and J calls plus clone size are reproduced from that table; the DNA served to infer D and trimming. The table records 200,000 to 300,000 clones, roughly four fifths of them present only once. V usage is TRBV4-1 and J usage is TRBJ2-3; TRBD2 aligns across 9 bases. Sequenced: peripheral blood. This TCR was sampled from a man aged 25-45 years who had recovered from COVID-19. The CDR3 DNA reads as TGCGCCAGCAGCAACCTAGCGGGATCGACCACAGATACGCAGTATTTT. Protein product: CASSNLAGSTTDTQYF.